This T cell receptor beta chain appears in the sequencing data of a study of cytomegalovirus exposure and HLA in healthy donors. The study's findings and limits: TCR sequences were mostly rare, though some public TCRs occurred in many donors. Researchers reported that a few CMV-associated chains were confirmed in vitro as CMV antigen-specific. Researchers counted around 150 TCR beta chains as cytomegalovirus-associated.

Libraries were prepared by immunoSEQ multiplex PCR; TCRdb keeps only in-frame clonotypes and omits some of them. The data hold about 150,000 clones, with just over 85% observed a single time. Trimming cost V 6 bases and J 1 base; bases outside gene matches: 0. The germline V gene encodes CDR1 SNHLY and CDR2 FYNNEI. This CDR3 contains 14 residues. The table lists this clone with a count of one. What it binds is unknown. Sequencing was done on a sample of PBMCs. V and J are TRBV2 and TRBJ2-2; 9 bases fit TRBD2. The TCR sequence derives from a human donor in good health. The CDR3 region is CASRTSGNTGELFF. In nucleotides, the CDR3 is TGTGCCAGCAGGACTAGCGGGAACACCGGGGAGCTGTTTTTT.